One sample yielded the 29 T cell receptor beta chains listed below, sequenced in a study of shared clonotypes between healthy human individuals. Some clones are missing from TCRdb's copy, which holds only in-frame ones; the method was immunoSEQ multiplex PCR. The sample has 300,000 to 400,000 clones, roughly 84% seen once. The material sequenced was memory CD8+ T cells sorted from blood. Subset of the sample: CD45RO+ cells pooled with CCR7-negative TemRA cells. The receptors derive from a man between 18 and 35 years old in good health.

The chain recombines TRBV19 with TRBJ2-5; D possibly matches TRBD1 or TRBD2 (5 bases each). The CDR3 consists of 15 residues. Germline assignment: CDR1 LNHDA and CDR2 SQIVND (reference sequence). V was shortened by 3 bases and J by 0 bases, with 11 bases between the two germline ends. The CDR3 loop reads CASSMGPGYQETQYF. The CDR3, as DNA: TGTGCCAGTAGTATGGGACCCGGGTACCAAGAGACCCAGTACTTC.

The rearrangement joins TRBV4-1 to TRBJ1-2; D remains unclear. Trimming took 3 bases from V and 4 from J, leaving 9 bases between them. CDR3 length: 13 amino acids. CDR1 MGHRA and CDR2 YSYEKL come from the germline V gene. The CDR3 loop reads CASSHRALYGYTF. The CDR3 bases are TGCGCCAGCAGCCACCGGGCCCTCTATGGCTACACCTTC.

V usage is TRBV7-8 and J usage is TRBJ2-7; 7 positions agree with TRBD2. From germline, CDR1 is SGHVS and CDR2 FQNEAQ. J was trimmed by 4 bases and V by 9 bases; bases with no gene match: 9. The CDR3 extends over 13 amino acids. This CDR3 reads CASSPLGLYEQYF. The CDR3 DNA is TGTGCCAGTAGCCCACTGGGACTATACGAGCAGTACTTC.

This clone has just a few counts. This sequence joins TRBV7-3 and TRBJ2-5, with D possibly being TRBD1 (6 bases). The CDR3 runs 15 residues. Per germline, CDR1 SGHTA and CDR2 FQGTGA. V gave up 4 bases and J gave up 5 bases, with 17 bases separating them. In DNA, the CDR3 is TGTGCCAGCAGCTCCATAGAGGACAGCCGGGAGACCCAGTACTTC. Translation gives CASSSIEDSRETQYF.

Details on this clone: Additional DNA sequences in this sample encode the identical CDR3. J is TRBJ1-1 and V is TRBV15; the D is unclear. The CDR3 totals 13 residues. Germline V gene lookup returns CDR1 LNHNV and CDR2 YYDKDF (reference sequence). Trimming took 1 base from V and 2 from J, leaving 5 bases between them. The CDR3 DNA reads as TGTGCCACCAGCAGAGCGGCAAACACTGAAGCTTTCTTT. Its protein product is CATSRAANTEAFF.

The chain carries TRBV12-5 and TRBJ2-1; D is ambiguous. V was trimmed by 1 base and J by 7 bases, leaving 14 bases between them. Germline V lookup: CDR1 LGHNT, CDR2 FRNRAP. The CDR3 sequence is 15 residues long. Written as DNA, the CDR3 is TGTGCTAGTGGTTTGGGACCCGAGTTATGGAATGAGCAGTTCTTC. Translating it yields CASGLGPELWNEQFF.

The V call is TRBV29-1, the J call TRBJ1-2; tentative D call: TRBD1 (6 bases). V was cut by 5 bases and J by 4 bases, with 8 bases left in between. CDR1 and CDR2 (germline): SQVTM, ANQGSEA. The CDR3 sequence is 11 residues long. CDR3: CSVYRAYGYTF. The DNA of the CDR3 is TGCAGCGTTTACAGGGCCTATGGCTACACCTTC.

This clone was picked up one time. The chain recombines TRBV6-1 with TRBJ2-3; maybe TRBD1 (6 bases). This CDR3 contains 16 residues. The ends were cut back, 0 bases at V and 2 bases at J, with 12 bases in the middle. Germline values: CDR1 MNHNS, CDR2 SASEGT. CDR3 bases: TGTGCCAGCAGTGAAGCGGACAGCCAGATCACAGATACGCAGTATTTT. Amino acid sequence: CASSEADSQITDTQYF.

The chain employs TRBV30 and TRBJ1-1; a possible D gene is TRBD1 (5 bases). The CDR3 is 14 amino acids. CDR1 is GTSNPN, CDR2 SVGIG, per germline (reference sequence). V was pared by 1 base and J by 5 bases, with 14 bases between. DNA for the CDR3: TGTGCCTGGAGTGGACTGCTCGGGGGTACTGAAGCTTTCTTT. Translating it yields CAWSGLLGGTEAFF.

CDR3 sequence reads: CASSLDRQGIYQETQYF. DNA for the CDR3: TGTGCCAGCAGCTTAGATCGGCAGGGGATATACCAAGAGACCCAGTACTTC. This sequence joins TRBV7-8 and TRBJ2-5; D possibly corresponds to TRBD1 (6 bases). Germline V CDR1 and CDR2: SGHVS, FQNEAQ. This CDR3 region has 17 residues. Trimming pared 1 base from V and 0 bases from J, leaving 15 bases between.

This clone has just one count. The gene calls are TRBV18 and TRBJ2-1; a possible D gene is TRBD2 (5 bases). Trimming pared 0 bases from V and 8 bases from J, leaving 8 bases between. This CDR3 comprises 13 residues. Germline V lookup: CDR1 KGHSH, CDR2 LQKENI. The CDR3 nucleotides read TGTGCCAGCTCACCACCGACTACCGATGAGCAGTTCTTC. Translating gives CASSPPTTDEQFF.

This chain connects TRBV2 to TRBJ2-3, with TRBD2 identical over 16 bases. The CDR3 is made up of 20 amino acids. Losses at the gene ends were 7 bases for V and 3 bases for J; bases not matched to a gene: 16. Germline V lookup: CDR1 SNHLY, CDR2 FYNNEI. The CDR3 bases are TGTGCCAGCACCGATCGGGGGACTAGCGGGAGGGCCATTTGGACAGATACGCAGTATTTT. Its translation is CASTDRGTSGRAIWTDTQYF.

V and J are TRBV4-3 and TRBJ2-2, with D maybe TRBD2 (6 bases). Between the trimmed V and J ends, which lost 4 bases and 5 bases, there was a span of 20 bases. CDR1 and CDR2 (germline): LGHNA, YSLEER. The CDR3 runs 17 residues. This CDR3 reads CASSRSWGEDVTGELFF. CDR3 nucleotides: TGCGCCAGCAGCCGGTCCTGGGGGGAAGATGTGACCGGGGAGCTGTTTTTT.

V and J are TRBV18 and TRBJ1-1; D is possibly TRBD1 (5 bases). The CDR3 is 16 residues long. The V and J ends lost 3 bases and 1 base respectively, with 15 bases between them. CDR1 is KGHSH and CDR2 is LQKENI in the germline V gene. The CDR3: CASSPMVGARNTEAFF. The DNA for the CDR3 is TGTGCCAGCTCACCTATGGTAGGGGCGAGGAACACTGAAGCTTTCTTT.

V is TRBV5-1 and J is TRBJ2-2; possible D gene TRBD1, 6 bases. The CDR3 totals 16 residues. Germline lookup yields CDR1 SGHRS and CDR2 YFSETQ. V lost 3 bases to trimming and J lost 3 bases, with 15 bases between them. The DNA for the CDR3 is TGCGCCAGCAGCTCGTTGGGTCCAGGGGACACCGGGGAGCTGTTTTTT. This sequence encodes CASSSLGPGDTGELFF.

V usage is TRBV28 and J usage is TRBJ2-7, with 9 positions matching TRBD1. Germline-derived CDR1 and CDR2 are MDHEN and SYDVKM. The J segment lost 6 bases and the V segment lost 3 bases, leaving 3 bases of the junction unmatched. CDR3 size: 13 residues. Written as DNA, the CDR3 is TGTGCCAGCAGTTTCAGACAGGGGGGCGAGCAGTACTTC. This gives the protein CASSFRQGGEQYF.

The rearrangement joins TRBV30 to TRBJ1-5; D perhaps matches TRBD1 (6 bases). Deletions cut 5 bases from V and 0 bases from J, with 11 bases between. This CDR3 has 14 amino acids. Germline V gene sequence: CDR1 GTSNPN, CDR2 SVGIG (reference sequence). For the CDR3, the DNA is TGTGCCTGGGCGGACAGCCATAGCAATCAGCCCCAGCATTTT. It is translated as CAWADSHSNQPQHF.

CDR3 in DNA: TGTGCCAGCAGCCATCGCATCCCGGGACCCGGTTACTACGAGCAGTACTTC. Translated: CASSHRIPGPGYYEQYF. The V gene is TRBV7-9, the J gene TRBJ2-7; the D gene could be TRBD1 or TRBD2 (5 bases each). From germline, CDR1 is SEHNR and CDR2 FQNEAQ (reference sequence). With 5 bases removed from V and 3 bases from J, the gap between germline ends came to 23 bases. The CDR3 consists of 17 residues.

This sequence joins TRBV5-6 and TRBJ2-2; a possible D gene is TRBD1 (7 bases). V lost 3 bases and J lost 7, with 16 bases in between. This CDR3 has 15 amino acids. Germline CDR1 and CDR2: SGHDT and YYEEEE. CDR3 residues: CASSSEDRRVGELFF. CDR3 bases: TGTGCCAGCAGCTCCGAGGACAGGAGGGTCGGGGAGCTGTTTTTT.

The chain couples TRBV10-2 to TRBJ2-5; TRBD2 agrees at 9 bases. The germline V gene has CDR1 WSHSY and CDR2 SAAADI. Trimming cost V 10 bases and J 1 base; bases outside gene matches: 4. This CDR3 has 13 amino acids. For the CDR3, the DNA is TGCGCCATAGCGGGGGCCCTCCAAGAGACCCAGTACTTC. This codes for CAIAGALQETQYF.

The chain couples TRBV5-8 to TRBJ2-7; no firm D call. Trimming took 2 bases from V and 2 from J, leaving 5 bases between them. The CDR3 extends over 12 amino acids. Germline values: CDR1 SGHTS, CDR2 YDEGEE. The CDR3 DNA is TGTGCCAGCAGCTTATTTACCTACGAGCAGTACTTC. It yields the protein CASSLFTYEQYF.

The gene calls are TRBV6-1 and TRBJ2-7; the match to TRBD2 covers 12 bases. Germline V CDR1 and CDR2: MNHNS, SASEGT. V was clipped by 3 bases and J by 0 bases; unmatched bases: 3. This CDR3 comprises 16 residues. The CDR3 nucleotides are TGTGCCAGCAGTGATCTAGCGGGGGGGTCCTCCTACGAGCAGTACTTC. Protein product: CASSDLAGGSSYEQYF.

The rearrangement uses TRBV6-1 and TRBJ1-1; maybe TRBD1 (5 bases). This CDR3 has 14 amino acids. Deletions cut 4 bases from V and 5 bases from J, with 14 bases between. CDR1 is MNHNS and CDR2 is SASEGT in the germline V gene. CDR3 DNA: TGTGCCAGCAGTGGTAATCTACGGGGGACTGAAGCTTTCTTT. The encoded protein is CASSGNLRGTEAFF.

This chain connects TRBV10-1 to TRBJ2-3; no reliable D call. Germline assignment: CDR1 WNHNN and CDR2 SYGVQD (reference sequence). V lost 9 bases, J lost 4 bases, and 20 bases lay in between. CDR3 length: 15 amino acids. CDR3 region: CARFEAPGRPDTQYF. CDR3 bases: TGCGCCAGGTTCGAGGCGCCCGGAAGGCCAGATACGCAGTATTTT.

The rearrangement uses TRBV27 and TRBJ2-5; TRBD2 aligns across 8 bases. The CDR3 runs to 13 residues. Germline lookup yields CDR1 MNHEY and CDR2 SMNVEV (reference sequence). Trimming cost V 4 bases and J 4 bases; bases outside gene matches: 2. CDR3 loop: CASSSLAGETQYF. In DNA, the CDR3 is TGTGCCAGCAGTTCCCTAGCGGGAGAGACCCAGTACTTC.

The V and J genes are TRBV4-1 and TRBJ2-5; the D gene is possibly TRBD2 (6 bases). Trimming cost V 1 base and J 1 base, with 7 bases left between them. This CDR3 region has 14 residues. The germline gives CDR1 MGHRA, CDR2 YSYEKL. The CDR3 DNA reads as TGCGCCAGCAGCCAAGGACTAGGCCAAGAGACCCAGTACTTC. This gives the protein CASSQGLGQETQYF.

The CDR3 reads CASSYGGLGSNEQFF. As DNA, the CDR3 is TGTGCCAGCAGTTACGGTGGACTAGGGTCCAATGAGCAGTTCTTC. V gene TRBV6-5 combines with J gene TRBJ2-1; the match to TRBD2 covers 7 bases. The CDR3 length is 15 residues. The V segment lost 2 bases and the J segment 6 bases; nucleotides outside the gene matches: 7. Germline V lookup: CDR1 MNHEY, CDR2 SVGAGI.

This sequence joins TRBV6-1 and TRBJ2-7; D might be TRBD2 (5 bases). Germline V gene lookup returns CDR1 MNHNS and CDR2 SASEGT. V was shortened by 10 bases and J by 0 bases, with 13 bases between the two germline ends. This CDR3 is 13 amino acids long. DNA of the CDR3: TGTGCCACGACTCCTAGCTACTCCTACGAGCAGTACTTC. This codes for CATTPSYSYEQYF.

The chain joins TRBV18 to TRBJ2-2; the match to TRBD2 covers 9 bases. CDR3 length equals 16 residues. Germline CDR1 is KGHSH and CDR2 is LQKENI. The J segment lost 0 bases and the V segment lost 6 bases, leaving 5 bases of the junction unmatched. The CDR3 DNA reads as TGTGCCAGCTCCCCCGGACTAGCGACGAACACCGGGGAGCTGTTTTTT. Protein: CASSPGLATNTGELFF. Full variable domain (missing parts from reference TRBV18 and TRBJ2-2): NAGVMQNPRHLVRRRGQEARLRCSPMKGHSHVYWYRQLPEEGLKFMVYLQKENIIDESGMPKERFSAEFPKEGPSILRIQQVVRGDSAAYFCASSPGLATNTGELFFGEGSRLTVL.